Sequencing of this TCR beta chain was carried out in a study of cytomegalovirus exposure and HLA in healthy donors. Overall study results and limits: More than 15,000 TCR beta sequences were associated with HLA alleles at 0.05 false discovery rate in a later analysis.

As regards this clone: Its target is not known.

Per germline, CDR1 SGDLS and CDR2 YYNGEE. The CDR3 has 16 residues. V lost 4 bases and J 3 bases, leaving 16 bases between the germline ends. Primers included in the PCR were 60 Vbeta and 13 Jbeta primers. The data were produced by immunoSEQ multiplex PCR, yet TCRdb's version contains in-frame clones alone and is incomplete. The data show about 90,000 clones, with approximately 64% seen just once and roughly a fifth held by the top ten. V is TRBV9 and J is TRBJ1-4; tentatively, D is TRBD1 (6 bases). The source is a woman aged 45-60 years in good health and CMV-seropositive. Sequencing used PBMCs. The CDR3 loop reads CASSPDGGRSNEKLFF. CDR3 DNA sequence: TGTGCCAGCAGCCCGGATGGGGGCAGATCTAATGAAAAACTGTTTTTT.